The 9 T cell receptor beta chains below all came from one sample that was sequenced in a study of OX40 agonist ivuxolimab in advanced cancers. The data were produced by immunoSEQ multiplex PCR, yet TCRdb's version contains in-frame clones alone and is incomplete. The sample shows more than 45,000 clones, 80% to 90% of them seen only once. Source: CD4+ or CD8+ T cells sorted from blood, taken in a trial of the OX40 agonist ivuxolimab. The receptors come from an adult with an advanced solid tumor such as melanoma, head and neck, liver or kidney cancer.

The chain has TRBV18 and TRBJ2-5; D gene ambiguous. The CDR3 loop spans 15 amino acids. Germline values: CDR1 KGHSH, CDR2 LQKENI. The ends were cut back, 1 base at V and 4 bases at J, with 13 bases in the middle. This chain's CDR3 is CASSPLDISVETQYF. The CDR3 DNA is TGTGCCAGCTCACCACTCGACATTTCCGTAGAGACCCAGTACTTC.

This clone came up once. The V and J genes are TRBV6-5 and TRBJ2-1; D not certain. Trimming removed 0 bases at V and 5 bases at J, with 14 bases between. Germline V gene data show CDR1 as MNHEY and CDR2 as SVGAGI. The CDR3 extends over 16 amino acids. The CDR3 coding sequence is TGTGCCAGCAGTTACTCGGTGGGCGCAATCGACAATGAGCAGTTCTTC. It is translated as CASSYSVGAIDNEQFF.

This clone is a singleton in its sample. The V gene is TRBV28, the J gene TRBJ1-2; D unclear. Trimming pared 8 bases from V and 5 bases from J, leaving 12 bases between. The germline V gene encodes CDR1 MDHEN and CDR2 SYDVKM. CDR3 length equals 12 residues. The CDR3 sequence: CASHDLGYGYTF. The CDR3 nucleotides read TGTGCCAGCCACGATTTAGGGTATGGCTACACCTTC.

The CDR3 bases are TGTGCCAGCAGCTTAGACAGGGCCCTCGGAGAGACCCAGTACTTC. This encodes CASSLDRALGETQYF. This chain links TRBV7-9 with TRBJ2-5; perhaps TRBD1 as D (6 bases). The CDR3 length is 15 residues. The V end lost 1 base, the J end lost 4 bases, and 13 bases lay between the germline ends. CDR1 is SEHNR and CDR2 is FQNEAQ in the germline V gene (reference sequence). Full variable domain (missing parts from reference TRBV7-9 and TRBJ2-5): DTGVSQNPRHKITKRGQNVTFRCDPISEHNRLYWYRQTLGQGPEFLTYFQNEAQLEKSRLLSDRFSAERPKGSFSTLEIQRTEQGDSAMYLCASSLDRALGETQYFGPGTRLLVL.

This rearrangement joins TRBV6-4 to TRBJ2-3; 12 bases fit TRBD2. Germline-derived CDR1 and CDR2 are MRHNA and SNTAGT. The CDR3 runs 17 residues. J lost 5 bases, V lost 6 bases, and 12 bases had no gene match. CDR3 nucleotide sequence: TGTGCCAGCAGCTCCGGGCCTAGCGGGAGGGCGGTAGATACGCAGTATTTT. Protein sequence: CASSSGPSGRAVDTQYF.

The chain is built from TRBV7-8 and TRBJ2-7; D is perhaps TRBD2 (6 bases). Per the germline V gene, CDR1 is SGHVS and CDR2 is FQNEAQ. Trimming removed 5 bases at V and 4 bases at J, with 15 bases between. The CDR3 has 14 amino acids. CDR3 loop: CASSARDLLYEQYF. CDR3 bases: TGTGCCAGCAGCGCGCGGGACTTGCTTTACGAGCAGTACTTC.

This sequence joins TRBV11-3 and TRBJ2-3; D is uncertain. Germline-derived CDR1 and CDR2 are SGHNT and YENEEA. Trimming removed 1 base at V and 2 bases at J, with 10 bases between. The CDR3 is made up of 15 amino acids. The CDR3 protein is CASSLGAASTDTQYF. CDR3 sequence (DNA): TGTGCCAGCAGCTTAGGGGCAGCCTCCACAGATACGCAGTATTTT. The variable domain in full, with the rest retrieved from reference TRBV11-3 and TRBJ2-3, is EAGVVQSPRYKIIEKKQPVAFWCNPISGHNTLYWYLQNLGQGPELLIRYENEEAVDDSQLPKDRFSAERLKGVDSTLKIQPAELGDSAVYLCASSLGAASTDTQYFGPGTRLTVL.

J is TRBJ2-2 and V is TRBV23-1; no clear D gene. TRBV23-1 is recorded as an ORF, its role being uncertain. The CDR3 covers 12 residues. Trimming removed 11 bases from V and 0 bases from J, with 7 bases in between. As DNA, the CDR3 is TGCGCCGGAGTCCCGAACACCGGGGAGCTGTTTTTT. It encodes CAGVPNTGELFF.

The CDR3: CASSYDRGRTEAFF. As DNA, the CDR3 is TGTGCCAGCAGTTATGACAGGGGGCGGACTGAAGCTTTCTTT. V gene TRBV6-6 combines with J gene TRBJ1-1, with TRBD1 matching 10 bases. Germline CDR1 and CDR2: MNHNY and SVGAGI (reference sequence). The CDR3 has 14 amino acids. V gave up 3 bases and J gave up 5 bases; unmatched junction bases: 3.